This TCR beta chain was found in a study of cytomegalovirus exposure and HLA in healthy donors (dated by TCRdb to about 2017). In the study overall: In an earlier analysis of under 600 of the donors, around 290 Gb of sequence data and approximately 120 million unique TCR beta sequences from 180 million or so T cells were reported. About 280 gigabases of sequencing data and 70 million to 100 million unique TCR sequences made up an early release that covered approximately 620 HLA-typed donors. Of the 300 to 450 genotyped donors, around 81% fell in the genetic ancestry cluster associated with self-reported Caucasian donors. The aim of the study was to test whether cataloging public T cell receptors could identify signatures of past pathogen exposure. The T cell repertoires of around 730 subjects were profiled by immunosequencing and related to cytomegalovirus serostatus. A separate validation cohort of 100 to 150 different subjects was used in addition to the roughly 620-subject first cohort. To predict cytomegalovirus infection status, the study combined high-throughput TCR immunosequencing, statistical association of individual TCRs with disease status, and machine learning. To study patterns of TCR occurrence, a later analysis re-analyzed previously published TCR beta repertoires from 700 or so donors and added high-resolution HLA genotyping. In the later analysis, no new phenotypic data were used to find candidate immune exposures; instead, reliance was placed on TCR beta sequences and their occurrence across donors. An earlier analysis of about 620 of the donors applied high-throughput TCR beta sequencing to assess whether each TCR beta V gene segment acted as functional or pseudogenic. Donor age, sex, ethnicity and CMV serostatus were compiled alongside the repertoire data. A later genetic analysis took genome-wide SNP genotypes for about 55% of the roughly 700 donors and used that subset as a discovery cohort. Every repertoire in the discovery cohort had been generated on one and the same sequencing platform. HLA typing included class I and class II loci at four-digit resolution. Typing coverage differed by locus: A, B, C, DRB1 and DQB1 were typed in roughly 629-630 donors, DQA1 in approximately 520, DPA1 in nearly 610, and DPB1 in roughly 450. Because of strong linkage in the cohort, five DR-DQ haplotypes were treated as single units for association and clustering. Among roughly 400 genotyped donors of the cohort, an average of around 220,000 unique TCR beta nucleotide sequences was sequenced per donor, of which roughly 18% were non-productive.

The cohort was made up of 666 healthy bone marrow donors. Cohort members were all nominally healthy when sampled, although unrecorded immune exposures were likely present. The donor tested CMV seronegative and was one of the 352 seronegative cohort members. A peripheral blood sample was collected from each donor, and TCR beta sequencing was performed on peripheral blood mononuclear cells. Genomic DNA was extracted from the blood cell samples with the Qiagen DNeasy Blood Extraction Kit. What the study reported, not specific to this receptor: A later analysis reported that several top co-occurrence clusters appeared linked to parvovirus B19, influenza, CMV and Epstein-Barr virus. A later genetic analysis associated a missense DCLRE1C variant with V-gene and J-gene trimming of TCR beta chains, and an independent cohort replicated the association. Presence/absence analyses assumed roughly uniform sequencing depth across donors, an assumption that may not hold. The classifier was reported to diagnose cytomegalovirus status with high specificity and sensitivity in both the original cohort and the validation cohort. Some IMGT-functional V segments, including TRBV6-2 and TRBV6-3, could not be distinguished by the 87-base-pair reads and were therefore excluded. When HLA alleles, especially DR and DQ, strongly co-occurred, TCR associations were difficult to assign to individual alleles. A later analysis associated about 17,000 TCR beta sequences with specific HLA alleles at a false discovery rate of 0.05. A group of highly shared sequence variants was considered likely to be a technical artifact of the sequencing pipeline. The authors suggested that the approach could potentially be extended to other disease states and immunological phenotypes. In a later analysis, most CMV-associated TCR beta chains were found to appear HLA-restricted, with HLA associations seemingly driven largely by CMV exposure. Because counts were too low, about 17 rarely observed V segments, including chromosome 9 orphons, were excluded from the earlier analysis of 587 of the donors. A later analysis found that HLA-associated TCR beta chains were more clonally expanded and had lower generation probabilities than equally common non-associated chains. In a later analysis, the rate of TCR association differed among HLA loci, with DRB1 alleles having the most associated TCRs and HLA-C alleles having the fewest. Immune exposure information for the cohort was limited to CMV serostatus. This cohort had only TCR beta chains sequenced, and the lack of alpha or paired-chain data limited which features could be detected. In vitro tests confirmed that a few of the cytomegalovirus-associated TCR beta chains recognize cytomegalovirus antigens. A further reported finding was that TCR beta sequences accurately predicted the HLA-A and HLA-B alleles for most subjects in the first cohort. Because HLA typing was missing for some donors at each locus, association tests included only the typed subset. Compared with the 666-donor mean, donors in an Asian-associated ancestry cluster had fewer N-insertions in productive TCRs, according to a later genetic analysis. Linkage disequilibrium might explain the correlated functional status among segregating V segments, but an unknown experimental factor could not be excluded. The study gave a list of about 160 TCR beta chains associated with cytomegalovirus. An earlier analysis of approximately 590 of the donors showed that most TCR beta V segments appeared in productive rearrangements either about 87% or about 30% of the time, which broadly matched IMGT annotations. Across donors, most TCR sequences were observed very rarely, whereas some public TCRs were present in many individuals.

On this clone itself: No cognate antigen has been identified for it. No clone much larger than this one lies a single base away; base qualities are absent.

Receptor libraries were prepared by the immunoSEQ multiplex PCR assay. For the multiplex PCR, a mixture combining 60 forward primers for TCR Vbeta segments and 13 reverse primers for TCR Jbeta segments was used. Amplification of the CDR3 region of rearranged TCR beta genes was performed with a multiplex PCR assay on genomic DNA. Amplified TCR beta libraries were sequenced as 87-base-pair reads on the Illumina HiSeq System. As for the original processing: A later analysis tallied about 77 million unique TCR beta chains across the 650 to 750 repertoires, and about 10 million of those chains were shared by two or more donors. To remove PCR and sequencing errors, raw reads were error-corrected and collapsed into unique sequences using a nearest-neighbor algorithm that merged closely related sequences. V, D and J gene segments were assigned by aligning CDR3 sequences to IMGT reference sequences. Each retained sequence needed at least a six-nucleotide match to both a V gene segment and a J gene segment. Rearrangements were classified as productive when the CDR3 lacked stop codons and remained in frame with V and J, and all other rearrangements were classified as non-productive. CDR3 was defined according to IMGT convention as the region running from the second conserved V-encoded cysteine to the conserved J-encoded phenylalanine. Sequences without an unambiguous match to a single V gene segment were excluded from the earlier analysis of 450 to 750 of the donors. An earlier analysis of roughly 590 of the donors called V segments functional above 56.7% productive rearrangements and segregating when the between-donor standard deviation exceeded 5%. To diagnose cytomegalovirus status from the catalog of TCR beta chain sequences, a statistical classification framework was built. V and J gene assignment, in a later analysis, came from comparing TCR nucleotide sequences with IMGT/GENE-DB human TR gene sequences. A later analysis assigned CDR3 sequences and most-parsimonious VDJ recombination scenarios with the TCRdist pipeline. In a later analysis, every TCR beta chain was defined by the combination of its CDR3 amino acid sequence and its V-gene family, and reads without a unique V-gene family were dropped. To address suspected cross-contamination and a sequencing artifact, a later analysis removed around 590 highly shared, low-generation-probability nucleotide sequences. A later analysis calculated a clonal expansion index for each public chain from normalized within-repertoire ranks of inferred template counts. Generation probabilities in a later analysis came from a VDJ recombination model fitted to out-of-frame rearrangements, and those results were checked against IGoR. In a later analysis, TCR-TCR, TCR-HLA and TCR-CMV co-occurrence was scored with hypergeometric tests, and a repertoire-size bias correction was applied to TCR pairs. To estimate false discovery rates, a later analysis permuted the HLA or CMV assignments 20 times. A later analysis grouped co-occurring TCRs with DBSCAN, adding TCRdist sequence similarity when clustering within HLA-allele-positive subsets. Repertoires with fewer than 30,000 or more than 120,000 public chains, plus five repertoires with anomalous nucleotide sharing, were excluded from co-occurrence clustering. TCRdb mirrors the immuneACCESS table, restricted to in-frame sequences. Some clones are absent from its copies; in checked studies, under half trace to an unresolved V gene, and the reason for the others is unknown. The D gene and trimming were derived from the DNA, and the V and J assignments and clone size from that table. Within this sample are 150,000 to 200,000 clones, with roughly four fifths of them counted one time only. About 1% of the sample is taken by the ten largest.

The CDR3 numbers 13 residues from cysteine through phenylalanine. The read is trimmed to its CDR3 DNA, 39 bases read in frame from base 1. The V end gives up 6 bases and the J end 5 bases, leaving 6 bases in the junction not matched to a gene. In the germline V gene, CDR1 corresponds to MNHEY and CDR2 to SVGAGI. The chain links TRBV6-5 with TRBJ1-2, with 7 junctional bases fitting TRBD1. The TCR was taken from a woman aged 40 to 49 in good health and CMV-seronegative. Sequences were obtained from PBMCs. The CDR3 amino acid sequence is: CASRGQEEYGYTF. The DNA reads as follows: TGTGCCAGCAGAGGACAGGAAGAGTATGGCTACACCTTC.